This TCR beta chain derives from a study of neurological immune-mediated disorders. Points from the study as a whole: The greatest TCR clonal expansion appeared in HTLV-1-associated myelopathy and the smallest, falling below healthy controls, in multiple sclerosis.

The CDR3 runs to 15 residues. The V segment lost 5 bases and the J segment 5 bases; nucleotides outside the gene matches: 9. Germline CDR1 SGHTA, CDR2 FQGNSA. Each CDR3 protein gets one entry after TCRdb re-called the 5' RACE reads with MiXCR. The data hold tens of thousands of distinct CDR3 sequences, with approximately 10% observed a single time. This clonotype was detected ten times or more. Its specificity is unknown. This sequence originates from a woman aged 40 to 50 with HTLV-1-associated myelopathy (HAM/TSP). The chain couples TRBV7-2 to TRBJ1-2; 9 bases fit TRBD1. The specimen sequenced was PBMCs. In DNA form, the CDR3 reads TGTGCCAGCAGCAGAGACTACAGGGGGCAGTATGGCTACACCTTC. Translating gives CASSRDYRGQYGYTF.